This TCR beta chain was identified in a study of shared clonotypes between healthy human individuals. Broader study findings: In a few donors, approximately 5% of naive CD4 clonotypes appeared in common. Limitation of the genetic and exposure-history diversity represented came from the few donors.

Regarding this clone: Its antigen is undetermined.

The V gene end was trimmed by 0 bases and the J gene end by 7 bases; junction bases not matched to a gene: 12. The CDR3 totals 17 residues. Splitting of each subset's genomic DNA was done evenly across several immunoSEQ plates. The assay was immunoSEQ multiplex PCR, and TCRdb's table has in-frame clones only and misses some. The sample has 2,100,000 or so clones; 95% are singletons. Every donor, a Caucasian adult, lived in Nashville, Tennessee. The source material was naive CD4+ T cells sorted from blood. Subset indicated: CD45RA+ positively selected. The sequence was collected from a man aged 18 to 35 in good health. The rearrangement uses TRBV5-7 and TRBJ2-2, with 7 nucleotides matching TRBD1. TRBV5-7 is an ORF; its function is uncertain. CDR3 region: CASSLAKTGLEHGELFF. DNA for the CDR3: TGTGCCAGCAGCTTGGCCAAGACAGGGCTAGAGCACGGGGAGCTGTTTTTT.